Listed below are T cell receptor beta chains from one sample, sequenced in a study of T-cell memory formation after mild COVID-19. TCRdb independently ran MiXCR on the 5' RACE reads; one entry per CDR3 protein. The sample shows roughly 260,000 distinct CDR3 sequences, about a sixth of them seen only once. Sequencing was done on a sample of PBMCs or a T cell subset sorted from them (not recorded which). Receptors were obtained from a man between 18 and 35 years old who had mild COVID-19 (a few samples of this study predate the infection). Cell type and time point are not known. CDR3s include the opening cysteine and the closing phenylalanine or tryptophan. A D gene is named only where the DNA matches it firmly. Not every row has a clone size; where given, it reads once, few, many or a size class.

v_call	d_call	clone_size	j_call	cdr3_aa	cdr3_nt
TRBV4-1	NA	NA	TRBJ1-1	CASSQEGGVYTEAFF	TGCGCCAGCAGCCAAGAAGGGGGGGTTTACACTGAAGCTTTCTTT
TRBV5-1	TRBD1	few	TRBJ1-4	CASSTRQGYNEKLFF	TGCGCCAGCAGCACGCGACAGGGTTACAATGAAAAACTGTTTTTT
TRBV7-2	NA	many	TRBJ2-1	CASSLGMHNEQFF	TGTGCCAGCAGCTTAGGGATGCACAATGAGCAGTTCTTC
TRBV6-1	TRBD1	NA	TRBJ1-4	CASSPQGASEKLFF	TGTGCCAGCAGCCCGCAGGGGGCTTCTGAAAAACTGTTTTTT
TRBV3-1	TRBD2	NA	TRBJ2-1	CASTTSAGTRWGNEQFF	TGTGCCAGCACAACAAGCGCCGGGACTAGGTGGGGTAATGAGCAGTTCTTC
TRBV6-2/TRBV6-3	NA	few	TRBJ1-1	CAPGLNTEAFF	TGTGCCCCCGGATTGAACACTGAAGCTTTCTTT
TRBV15	NA	few	TRBJ2-5	CATSGPGLLETQYF	TGTGCCACCAGCGGCCCCGGCTTATTGGAGACCCAGTACTTC
TRBV7-2	NA	few	TRBJ1-2	CASSSGGAFGYTF	TGTGCCAGCAGCTCCGGGGGGGCTTTTGGCTACACCTTC
TRBV15	NA	many	TRBJ2-1	CATSSRVVGDNEQFF	TGTGCCACCAGCAGCAGAGTGGTTGGGGACAATGAGCAGTTCTTC
TRBV2	TRBD1	NA	TRBJ2-3	CASTDFGTGTDTQYF	TGTGCCAGCACCGACTTCGGGACAGGTACCGATACGCAGTATTTT
TRBV7-3	TRBD1	NA	TRBJ2-5	CASSPTGVGETQYF	TGTGCCAGCAGCCCCACAGGGGTCGGAGAGACCCAGTACTTC
TRBV4-3	NA	few	TRBJ2-3	CASSPLGGGDTQYF	TGCGCCAGCAGCCCCCTGGGGGGAGGAGATACGCAGTATTTT
TRBV24-1	TRBD2	NA	TRBJ2-5	CATSESGTRGGQETQYF	TGTGCCACCAGTGAGTCCGGGACTAGGGGTGGCCAAGAGACCCAGTACTTC
TRBV19	TRBD1	few	TRBJ1-5	CASSIQGTGGDSNQPQHF	TGTGCCAGTAGTATTCAGGGTACAGGGGGCGATAGCAATCAGCCCCAGCATTTT
TRBV4-1	NA	NA	TRBJ2-1	CASSQDLGRSYNEQFF	TGCGCCAGCAGCCAAGATCTCGGCAGGTCCTACAATGAGCAGTTCTTC
TRBV4-3	NA	NA	TRBJ2-5	CASSRHSGTISSTQYF	TGCGCCAGCAGCCGGCATTCCGGGACCATCTCGTCGACCCAGTACTTC
TRBV7-2	NA	NA	TRBJ1-6	CASSLASGPFSPLHF	TGTGCCAGCAGCTTAGCGTCAGGGCCCTTCTCACCCCTCCACTTT
TRBV7-9	NA	few	TRBJ1-1	CASSSVLGLGAEAFF	TGTGCCAGCAGCTCCGTGTTGGGGTTGGGGGCTGAAGCTTTCTTT
TRBV10-3	NA	NA	TRBJ2-5	CAISLGRETQYF	TGTGCCATCTCCCTGGGGAGGGAGACCCAGTACTTC
TRBV5-1	TRBD2	few	TRBJ2-3	CASSLYLAGTDTQYF	TGCGCCAGCAGCTTGTATCTAGCGGGCACAGATACGCAGTATTTT
TRBV4-2	TRBD1	many	TRBJ1-6	CASRQRLKGQGNSPLHF	TGTGCCAGCAGACAGCGCCTCAAAGGACAGGGTAATTCACCCCTCCACTTT
TRBV7-2	NA	few	TRBJ1-5	CASSSRSSNQPQHF	TGTGCCAGCAGCTCACGAAGTAGCAATCAGCCCCAGCATTTT
TRBV7-2	TRBD1	many	TRBJ2-1	CASSRGQVGEQFF	TGTGCCAGCAGCCGAGGACAGGTTGGTGAGCAGTTCTTC
TRBV6-5	NA	few	TRBJ1-5	CASSARRGGSNQPQHF	TGTGCCAGCAGCGCGAGGAGGGGGGGTAGCAATCAGCCCCAGCATTTT
TRBV12-3/TRBV12-4	TRBD2	many	TRBJ2-5	CASTLAGGKETQYF	TGTGCCAGCACCCTAGCGGGGGGAAAAGAGACCCAGTACTTC
TRBV5-1	NA	NA	TRBJ1-5	CASSLSGTNQPQHF	TGCGCCAGCAGCTTGTCAGGGACCAATCAGCCCCAGCATTTT
TRBV3-1	NA	NA	TRBJ1-1	CASRGGWEEKDTEAFF	TGTGCCAGCCGGGGGGGCTGGGAAGAAAAGGACACTGAAGCTTTCTTT
TRBV7-2	NA	few	TRBJ1-1	CASSPQRRGDTEAFF	TGTGCCAGCAGCCCCCAGCGGAGAGGGGACACTGAAGCTTTCTTT
TRBV5-6	NA	few	TRBJ2-5	CASSLKGIVGAQETQYF	TGTGCCAGCAGCTTGAAGGGGATAGTGGGGGCCCAAGAGACCCAGTACTTC
TRBV5-1	NA	few	TRBJ2-5	CASSSGASQETQYF	TGCGCCAGCAGCTCGGGAGCCTCTCAAGAGACCCAGTACTTC
TRBV24-1	NA	NA	TRBJ2-4	CATSLNGNIQYF	TGTGCCACCAGTTTGAACGGAAACATTCAGTACTTC
TRBV3-1	TRBD1	NA	TRBJ1-1	CASSQGTGVNTEAFF	TGTGCCAGCAGCCAAGGTACAGGGGTGAACACTGAAGCTTTCTTT
TRBV11-2	NA	few	TRBJ1-1	CAPPGEGKNEAFF	TGTGCCCCCCCCGGGGAGGGGAAGAATGAAGCTTTCTTT
TRBV4-2	TRBD1	NA	TRBJ1-6	CASSQMDARGNSPLHF	TGTGCCAGCAGCCAAATGGACGCCAGGGGGAATTCACCCCTCCACTTT
TRBV7-2	TRBD1	NA	TRBJ2-7	CASSSTGAKYEQYF	TGTGCCAGCAGCTCGACAGGGGCGAAGTACGAGCAGTACTTC
TRBV9	NA	few	TRBJ2-3	CASSQTPGALTDTQYF	TGTGCCAGCAGCCAAACTCCGGGGGCCCTCACAGATACGCAGTATTTT
TRBV6-5	TRBD1	NA	TRBJ2-2	CASRQGGTGELFF	TGTGCCAGCCGACAGGGGGGCACCGGGGAGCTGTTTTTT
TRBV7-2	TRBD1	many	TRBJ2-1	CASSFLYRGGNEQFF	TGTGCCAGCAGCTTCTTGTACAGGGGTGGTAATGAGCAGTTCTTC
TRBV5-1	NA	NA	TRBJ1-2	CASSLGTGGGYGYTF	TGCGCCAGCAGCTTGGGCACGGGGGGCGGCTATGGCTACACCTTC
TRBV20-1	NA	NA	TRBJ2-5	CSAHSGRETQYF	TGCAGTGCCCACTCTGGGAGGGAGACCCAGTACTTC
TRBV5-1	NA	many	TRBJ1-5	CASSFTGGDQPQHF	TGCGCCAGCAGCTTCACCGGGGGGGATCAGCCCCAGCATTTT
TRBV13	NA	few	TRBJ1-1	CASIERRPGTEAFF	TGTGCCAGCATTGAGCGCCGACCGGGCACTGAAGCTTTCTTT
TRBV5-5	NA	NA	TRBJ1-5	CASSGAGGSNQPQHF	TGTGCCAGCAGCGGCGCTGGGGGGAGCAATCAGCCCCAGCATTTT
TRBV28	NA	NA	TRBJ1-2	CASSLPRGRDGYTF	TGTGCCAGCAGTTTACCGAGAGGGCGGGATGGCTACACCTTC
TRBV28	NA	NA	TRBJ1-2	CASNLDGYGYTF	TGTGCCAGCAACCTCGACGGCTATGGCTACACCTTC
TRBV7-2	NA	many	TRBJ2-3	CASSFLPGDTQYF	TGTGCCAGCAGCTTCCTCCCGGGGGATACGCAGTATTTT
TRBV7-3	NA	many	TRBJ1-1	CASSSGTLNTEAFF	TGTGCCAGCAGCTCCGGGACGTTGAACACTGAAGCTTTCTTT
TRBV6-1	NA	NA	TRBJ2-3	CASSRDLRTDTQYF	TGTGCCAGCAGCCGGGACCTCCGCACAGATACGCAGTATTTT
TRBV5-1	NA	many	TRBJ2-7	CASGLTNEQYF	TGCGCCAGCGGACTAACCAACGAGCAGTACTTC
TRBV7-9	TRBD2	medium-sized	TRBJ2-1	CASSFGTSGDEQFF	TGTGCCAGCAGCTTTGGAACTAGCGGGGACGAGCAGTTCTTC
TRBV3-1	TRBD1	NA	TRBJ2-3	CASTVGTGIKDTQYF	TGTGCCTCCACGGTAGGGACAGGGATAAAGGATACGCAGTATTTT
TRBV4-1	NA	NA	TRBJ2-7	CASSQGARDYEQYF	TGCGCCAGCAGCCAAGGGGCGAGAGATTACGAGCAGTACTTC
TRBV20-1	NA	many	TRBJ2-3	CSASLTERDAYF	TGCAGTGCTTCCCTTACAGAGAGAGATGCGTATTTT
TRBV7-9	TRBD1	NA	TRBJ1-3	CASSLHLGTGILFSGNTIYF	TGTGCCAGCAGCCTACACCTCGGGACAGGGATTCTTTTCTCTGGAAACACCATATATTTT
TRBV11-3	NA	NA	TRBJ2-1	CASSLRSGEQFF	TGTGCCAGCAGCTTGCGGTCTGGTGAGCAGTTCTTC
TRBV9	TRBD1	NA	TRBJ1-2	CASSPRTGESNYGYTF	TGTGCCAGCAGCCCTCGTACAGGGGAATCTAACTATGGCTACACCTTC
TRBV9	NA	many	TRBJ1-4	CASSTGRNFATNEKLFF	TGTGCCAGCAGCACCGGACGGAACTTTGCAACTAATGAAAAACTGTTTTTT
TRBV20-1	NA	NA	TRBJ1-1	CSARGRADTEAFF	TGCAGTGCTAGAGGGAGGGCGGACACTGAAGCTTTCTTT